Each of the 19 T cell receptor beta chains below was sequenced from the same sample in a study of shared clonotypes between healthy human individuals. Profiling relied on immunoSEQ multiplex PCR, and the TCRdb table lists in-frame clones only, not all of them. The sample lists roughly 720,000 clones, around 90% occurring once. The sequencing sample was made of memory CD8+ T cells from PBMCs. This sample's subset: CD45RO+ cells pooled with CCR7-negative TemRA cells. These receptors were obtained from a man between 18 and 29 years old in good health. Some clones in this sample may be carry-over from other donors' samples.

The genes are TRBV2 and TRBJ2-5; D is ambiguous. The J call may be mistaken, given a closer DNA end match to TRBJ2-7. Germline lookup yields CDR1 SNHLY and CDR2 FYNNEI. The CDR3 has 13 residues. CDR3 sequence reads: CATRRRGSYEQYF. CDR3 DNA sequence: TGTGCCACCCGACGACGCGGTTCTTACGAGCAGTACTTC.

This clone was counted a single time. The chain combines TRBV9 with TRBJ2-5; D may correspond to TRBD1 or TRBD2 (5 bases each). This CDR3 spans 16 amino acids. Germline V gene lookup returns CDR1 SGDLS and CDR2 YYNGEE. Trimming took 0 bases from V and 4 from J, leaving 16 bases between them. CDR3 coding DNA: TGTGCCAGCAGCGTAGGTGACGGGTTGGGACGAGAGACCCAGTACTTC. Its protein is CASSVGDGLGRETQYF.

The CDR3 sequence is CASSSIEGSSYNEQFF. The DNA for the CDR3 is TGTGCCAGCAGCTCAATCGAAGGTAGCTCCTACAATGAGCAGTTCTTC. The chain employs TRBV5-8 and TRBJ2-1; D gene unclear. Germline CDR1 SGHTS, CDR2 YDEGEE. The CDR3 covers 16 residues. The germline V and J ends were trimmed by 3 bases and 0 bases, with 13 bases remaining between them. The full variable domain, completed using reference TRBV5-8 and TRBJ2-1, is EAGVTQSPTHLIKTRGQQATLRCSPISGHTSVYWYQQALGLGLQFLLWYDEGEERNRGNFPPRFSGRQFPNYSSELNVNALELEDSALYLCASSSIEGSSYNEQFFGPGTRLTVL.

This rearrangement joins TRBV11-2 to TRBJ1-1; 7 bases match TRBD1. This CDR3 comprises 15 residues. The trim removed 6 bases at V and 0 bases at J, leaving 7 bases unmatched. The germline V gene encodes CDR1 SGHAT and CDR2 FQNNGV. The CDR3 sequence is CASSTPRGLNTEAFF. In DNA form, the CDR3 reads TGTGCCAGCAGTACACCGAGGGGGCTGAACACTGAAGCTTTCTTT.

The CDR3 coding sequence is TGTGCCAGCAGCCGGACTAGCGGACAAGAGACCCAGTACTTC. It codes for CASSRTSGQETQYF. This chain links TRBV7-3 with TRBJ2-5; 10 bases are shared with TRBD2. The germline V gene has CDR1 SGHTA and CDR2 FQGTGA. This CDR3 has 14 residues. Losses at the gene ends were 5 bases for V and 2 bases for J; bases not matched to a gene: 2. The full variable domain, rest sourced from reference TRBV7-3 and TRBJ2-5, is GAGVSQTPSNKVTEKGKYVELRCDPISGHTALYWYRQSLGQGPEFLIYFQGTGAADDSGLPNDRFFAVRPEGSVSTLKIQRTERGDSAVYLCASSRTSGQETQYFGPGTRLLVL.

This sequence joins TRBV5-4 and TRBJ2-7; TRBD2 matches 13 bases. Germline CDR1 is SGHNT and CDR2 is YYREEE (reference sequence). CDR3 length: 16 residues. The ends lost 3 bases at V and 2 bases at J; junction bases unmatched: 5. The CDR3 loop reads CASSSWTSGSPYEQYF. The CDR3 DNA follows: TGTGCCAGCAGCTCTTGGACTAGCGGGAGTCCCTACGAGCAGTACTTC.

This clone was detected only once. The rearrangement joins TRBV7-6 to TRBJ2-7; D assignment may be TRBD1 or TRBD2 (5 bases each). The germline CDR1 and CDR2 sequences are SGHVS and FNYEAQ. This CDR3 region has 15 residues. V was pared by 4 bases and J by 0 bases, with 13 bases between. The CDR3 DNA follows: TGTGCCAGCAGCTACGGGACGGGAAGCTCCTACGAGCAGTACTTC. The encoded protein is CASSYGTGSSYEQYF.

Here the CDR3 DNA reads TGTGCCAGTAGGGACAGTGGGGCCAACGTCCTGACTTTC. Translating it yields CASRDSGANVLTF. The V gene is TRBV19, the J gene TRBJ2-6, with TRBD1 as a possible D gene (6 bases). The CDR3 is made up of 13 amino acids. In germline, CDR1 is LNHDA, CDR2 SQIVND (reference sequence). The V and J ends lost 6 bases and 3 bases respectively, with 6 bases between them.

The rearrangement uses TRBV27 and TRBJ2-2; D uncertain. CDR3 size: 14 residues. With 2 bases removed from V and 4 bases from J, the gap between germline ends came to 8 bases. Germline-derived CDR1 and CDR2 are MNHEY and SMNVEV (reference sequence). The CDR3 sequence is CASSLRAGTGELFF. Written as DNA, the CDR3 is TGTGCCAGCAGTTTACGTGCTGGCACCGGGGAGCTGTTTTTT.

The gene calls are TRBV28 and TRBJ1-4; D unclear. This CDR3 region has 18 residues. CDR1 and CDR2 (germline): MDHEN, SYDVKM. V gave up 3 bases and J gave up 4 bases, with 21 bases separating them. The CDR3 sequence is CASSFNLATEADNEKLFF. For the CDR3, the DNA is TGTGCCAGCAGTTTTAATCTGGCGACCGAAGCGGATAATGAAAAACTGTTTTTT.

The rearrangement links TRBV10-3 to TRBJ1-3; 7 bases are shared with TRBD1. The germline CDR1 and CDR2 sequences are ENHRY and SYGVKD. The CDR3 runs to 15 residues. J was trimmed by 0 bases and V by 6 bases; bases with no gene match: 5. The CDR3 here is CAISQGQSSGNTIYF. As DNA, the CDR3 is TGTGCCATCAGCCAGGGACAGAGCTCTGGAAACACCATATATTTT.

V and J are TRBV2 and TRBJ1-5; tentatively, D is TRBD1 (6 bases). This CDR3 has 14 residues. Trimming took 5 bases from V and 5 from J, leaving 13 bases between them. From germline, CDR1 is SNHLY and CDR2 FYNNEI. The CDR3 is CASSMTGTYQPQHF. In DNA, the CDR3 is TGTGCCAGCAGTATGACAGGAACTTATCAGCCCCAGCATTTT.

Turning to this clone: Distinct nucleotide sequences in the sample also encode this CDR3. The chain employs TRBV19 and TRBJ2-7, with D maybe TRBD1 (5 bases). The V and J ends lost 3 bases and 3 bases respectively, with 6 bases between them. This CDR3 region has 12 residues. CDR1 and CDR2 from the germline V gene are LNHDA and SQIVND (reference sequence). This chain's CDR3 is CASSIQGYEQYF. The DNA of the CDR3 is TGTGCCAGTAGTATCCAGGGCTACGAGCAGTACTTC.

Regarding this clone: Other DNA sequences from this sample encode an identical CDR3 as well. The chain uses TRBV10-3 and TRBJ2-7, with 9 bases lining up with TRBD1. The CDR3 runs 14 residues. V lost 5 bases and J lost 5; bases outside the gene matches: 7. Per germline, CDR1 ENHRY and CDR2 SYGVKD. The chain's CDR3 is CAISSNRGLDEQYF. DNA for the CDR3: TGTGCCATCAGTTCAAACAGGGGGCTCGACGAGCAGTACTTC.

The chain combines TRBV27 with TRBJ2-7; D might be TRBD1 (5 bases). The V end was cut by 5 bases, the J end by 3 bases, with 20 bases between. The CDR3 loop spans 16 amino acids. Germline assignment: CDR1 MNHEY and CDR2 SMNVEV (reference sequence). The CDR3 protein is CASSEFLGARIYEQYF. The DNA for the CDR3 is TGTGCCAGCAGTGAATTTTTAGGGGCGCGGATCTACGAGCAGTACTTC.

The J gene is TRBJ2-1, the V gene TRBV7-9; 7 nucleotides agree with TRBD2. Germline CDR1 reads SEHNR; CDR2 reads FQNEAQ (reference sequence). The CDR3 runs to 12 residues. V dropped 5 bases and J dropped 10; count of bases not matched to a gene: 5. CDR3 sequence: CASSPPGGEQFF. CDR3 nucleotide sequence: TGTGCCAGCAGCCCCCCGGGGGGAGAGCAGTTCTTC.

The J gene is TRBJ1-5, the V gene TRBV4-2; no reliable D call. The V end lost 0 bases, the J end lost 0 bases, and 9 bases lay between the germline ends. The CDR3 contains 16 residues. Germline V gene data show CDR1 as LGHNA and CDR2 as YNFKEQ. CDR3: CASSQDFTYSNQPQHF. CDR3 DNA sequence: TGTGCCAGCAGCCAAGATTTTACGTATAGCAATCAGCCCCAGCATTTT.

The rearrangement joins TRBV18 to TRBJ2-3, with D perhaps matching TRBD2 (5 bases). CDR3 length: 16 residues. V was pared by 6 bases and J by 2 bases, with 18 bases between. Per the germline V gene, CDR1 is KGHSH and CDR2 is LQKENI. In DNA form, the CDR3 reads TGTGCCAGCTCCCCGAACCGGGGATTACCCACAGATACGCAGTATTTT. This sequence encodes CASSPNRGLPTDTQYF. Supplemented by reference TRBV18 and TRBJ2-3, the full variable domain reads NAGVMQNPRHLVRRRGQEARLRCSPMKGHSHVYWYRQLPEEGLKFMVYLQKENIIDESGMPKERFSAEFPKEGPSILRIQQVVRGDSAAYFCASSPNRGLPTDTQYFGPGTRLTVL.

This rearrangement joins TRBV27 to TRBJ2-7; D is undetermined. V was cut by 4 bases and J by 4 bases, with 14 bases left in between. CDR3 length equals 14 residues. CDR1 is MNHEY, CDR2 SMNVEV, per germline (reference sequence). The CDR3 DNA is TGTGCCAGCAGTTCCGCTTCCTATTCATACGAGCAGTACTTC. Translating it yields CASSSASYSYEQYF.